The 31 T cell receptor beta chains given below trace back to one sample, sequenced in a study of cytomegalovirus exposure and HLA in healthy donors. The primer mix had 60 Vbeta and 13 Jbeta primers. Profiling relied on immunoSEQ multiplex PCR, and the TCRdb table lists in-frame clones only, not all of them. Among some 150,000 clones listed, about two thirds were seen once. The sequencing input was PBMCs. The receptors shown here come from a middle-aged man in good health and CMV-seronegative.

The chain recombines TRBV4-1 with TRBJ1-6; 9 bases agree with TRBD1. CDR3 length equals 16 residues. Trimming removed 0 bases from V and 10 bases from J; junction bases left unmatched: 7. Germline-derived CDR1 and CDR2 are MGHRA and YSYEKL. The CDR3 DNA reads TGCGCCAGCAGCCAAGATGGGACAGGGCCGCAGTCACCCCTCCACTTT. It codes for CASSQDGTGPQSPLHF.

The rearrangement uses TRBV5-1 and TRBJ2-7, with 10 nucleotides matching TRBD1. V was pared by 4 bases and J by 3 bases, with 4 bases of the junction left unmatched. This CDR3 spans 14 amino acids. CDR1 is SGHRS, CDR2 YFSETQ, per germline. The CDR3 region has the DNA TGCGCCAGCAGCCGGGGACAGGGGCACTACGAGCAGTACTTC. Translated: CASSRGQGHYEQYF.

V gene TRBV6-5 combines with J gene TRBJ1-6; D perhaps matches TRBD1 (5 bases). From germline, CDR1 is MNHEY and CDR2 SVGAGI. CDR3 size: 15 residues. Trimming took 2 bases from V and 9 from J, leaving 14 bases between them. The DNA for the CDR3 is TGTGCCAGCAGTTACGCAGGGCCCTATGCTTCACCCCTCCACTTT. It is translated as CASSYAGPYASPLHF.

The rearrangement joins TRBV5-1 to TRBJ2-3; 8 bases map to TRBD2. Losses at the gene ends were 3 bases for V and 2 bases for J; bases not matched to a gene: 14. This CDR3 has 18 amino acids. Germline V gives CDR1 SGHRS, CDR2 YFSETQ. The CDR3 DNA reads TGCGCCAGCAGCTGGGGGGGTCTAGCGGGCCTTACCACAGATACGCAGTATTTT. This codes for CASSWGGLAGLTTDTQYF.

This clone was detected only a few times. The chain has TRBV7-8 and TRBJ2-7, with D unclear. Trimming cost V 5 bases and J 4 bases, with 9 bases left between them. The CDR3 contains 12 residues. The germline gives CDR1 SGHVS, CDR2 FQNEAQ. The CDR3 coding sequence is TGTGCCAGCAGCCCAACGGAGTACGAGCAGTACTTC. Translated, it gives CASSPTEYEQYF. The entire variable domain, with the rest obtained from reference TRBV7-8 and TRBJ2-7, is as follows: GAGVSQSPRYKVAKRGQDVALRCDPISGHVSLFWYQQALGQGPEFLTYFQNEAQLDKSGLPSDRFFAERPEGSVSTLKIQRTQQEDSAVYLCASSPTEYEQYFGPGTRLTVT.

This clone was detected a few times. The chain has TRBV4-2 and TRBJ2-5; D possibly corresponds to TRBD2 (6 bases). The ends were cut back, 4 bases at V and 4 bases at J, with 16 bases in the middle. The CDR3 is 15 amino acids. The germline V gene encodes CDR1 LGHNA and CDR2 YNFKEQ. In DNA, the CDR3 is TGTGCCAGCAGCCTCACATGGGGGGTAGGAGAGACCCAGTACTTC. This gives the protein CASSLTWGVGETQYF.

The chain couples TRBV27 to TRBJ2-7; a possible D gene is TRBD2 (5 bases). Trimming removed 6 bases at V and 6 bases at J, with 15 bases between. The CDR3 totals 13 residues. Germline CDR1 MNHEY, CDR2 SMNVEV (reference sequence). The CDR3 sequence is CASSEGARVEQYF. CDR3 in DNA: TGTGCCAGCAGCGAGGGCGCCCGTGTCGAGCAGTACTTC.

V gene TRBV6-1 combines with J gene TRBJ1-2; D ambiguous. This CDR3 spans 16 amino acids. V lost 4 bases, J lost 5 bases, and 20 bases lay in between. CDR1 and CDR2 (germline): MNHNS, SASEGT. CDR3 amino acids: CASSVPTKSRLYGYTF. CDR3 in DNA: TGTGCCAGCAGTGTACCAACCAAGAGTCGATTATATGGCTACACCTTC.

CDR3 in DNA: TGCAGCGTTGCCGACAGGGGCTTCTTTAACTATGGCTACACCTTC. This gives the protein CSVADRGFFNYGYTF. The J gene is TRBJ1-2, the V gene TRBV29-1; 8 nucleotides line up with TRBD1. Germline V lookup: CDR1 SQVTM, CDR2 ANQGSEA. V lost 4 bases to trimming and J lost 1 base; unmatched junction nucleotides: 8. The CDR3 extends over 15 amino acids.

This clone was seen only a few times. The chain links TRBV7-9 to TRBJ1-3; D call uncertain. This CDR3 is built from 15 residues. Germline assignment: CDR1 SEHNR and CDR2 FQNEAQ (reference sequence). V lost 2 bases and J lost 3, with 11 bases in between. The CDR3 spells CASSLLEEGGNTIYF. For the CDR3, the DNA is TGTGCCAGCAGCTTACTCGAAGAGGGTGGAAACACCATATATTTT.

The V and J genes are TRBV6-6 and TRBJ2-7; TRBD1 matches 8 bases. The germline gives CDR1 MNHNY, CDR2 SVGAGI (reference sequence). J gave up 3 bases and V 0 bases, and 4 bases lay outside the gene matches. The CDR3 sequence is 15 residues long. The CDR3 region is CASSYSRDRFYEQYF. For the CDR3, the DNA is TGTGCCAGCAGTTACTCGAGGGACAGGTTCTACGAGCAGTACTTC.

J is TRBJ2-7 and V is TRBV29-1, with no clear D. The CDR3 extends over 12 amino acids. V lost 4 bases to trimming and J lost 1 base, with 8 bases between them. The germline V gene has CDR1 SQVTM and CDR2 ANQGSEA. The CDR3 DNA sequence: TGCAGCGTTGGGCACAGTTCCTACGAGCAGTACTTC. Amino acid sequence: CSVGHSSYEQYF.

The chain employs TRBV6-1 and TRBJ2-6, with D possibly matching TRBD1 (5 bases). Germline loops: CDR1 MNHNS, CDR2 SASEGT. V gave up 4 bases and J gave up 0 bases, with 7 bases separating them. The CDR3 loop spans 15 amino acids. This chain's CDR3 is CASSGDSSGANVLTF. CDR3 sequence (DNA): TGTGCCAGCAGTGGAGACAGCTCTGGGGCCAACGTCCTGACTTTC.

The rearrangement uses TRBV5-1 and TRBJ2-5; 7 nucleotides match TRBD2. Matching the DNA end better, TRBJ2-7 makes the J call doubtful. Germline CDR1 SGHRS, CDR2 YFSETQ. This CDR3 contains 15 residues. In DNA form, the CDR3 reads TGCGCCAGCAGACCAACGCAGGGAGGGGTCTACGAGCAGTACTTC. This encodes CASRPTQGGVYEQYF.

This rearrangement joins TRBV5-1 to TRBJ1-3; 7 bases align to TRBD1. V shed 1 base and J 2 bases; nucleotides not matched to a gene: 3. The germline V gene has CDR1 SGHRS and CDR2 YFSETQ. The CDR3 contains 15 residues. CDR3 nucleotides: TGCGCCAGCAGCTTGTCCGGGACAGCTGGAAACACCATATATTTT. Its translation is CASSLSGTAGNTIYF. The full variable domain, with the rest looked up from reference TRBV5-1 and TRBJ1-3, is KAGVTQTPRYLIKTRGQQVTLSCSPISGHRSVSWYQQTPGQGLQFLFEYFSETQRNKGNFPGRFSGRQFSNSRSEMNVSTLELGDSALYLCASSLSGTAGNTIYFGEGSWLTVV.

Worth noting for this clone: At one end, the junction sequence differs from germline, possibly due to a read error. The chain recombines TRBV6-5 with TRBJ1-5, with no clear D. Germline CDR1 and CDR2: MNHEY and SVGAGI. The CDR3 is 14 amino acids. DNA of the CDR3: TGTGCCAGCAGACCGGAGTATAGCAATCAGCCCCAGAATTTT. It translates to CASRPEYSNQPQNF.

For the CDR3, the DNA is TGTGCCAGCTCACCACCTACAGGCCTGAACGGGGAGCTGTTTTTT. Protein sequence: CASSPPTGLNGELFF. The chain couples TRBV18 to TRBJ2-2, with D possibly TRBD1 on 5 matching bases. Per the germline V gene, CDR1 is KGHSH and CDR2 is LQKENI. This CDR3 comprises 15 residues. Between the trimmed V and J ends, which lost 0 bases and 7 bases, there was a span of 12 bases.

This clone was detected a few times. This rearrangement joins TRBV6-1 to TRBJ1-6; D is ambiguous. Per germline, CDR1 MNHNS and CDR2 SASEGT. This CDR3 is 15 amino acids long. V shed 1 base and J shed 5 bases, with 9 bases lying between them. DNA of the CDR3: TGTGCCAGCAGTGAAGGGGCAGACAATAATTCACCCCTCCACTTT. It specifies CASSEGADNNSPLHF.

V is TRBV5-1 and J is TRBJ1-1; TRBD1 aligns across 7 bases. V was pared by 3 bases and J by 4 bases, with 6 bases of the junction left unmatched. This CDR3 is built from 14 residues. The germline V gene encodes CDR1 SGHRS and CDR2 YFSETQ. In DNA form, the CDR3 reads TGCGCCAGCAGCTCTCAGGGGGGAGGCACTGAAGCTTTCTTT. The encoded protein is CASSSQGGGTEAFF.

This clone appeared a single time. V gene TRBV7-7 combines with J gene TRBJ2-1, with 11 bases identical to TRBD2. The ends lost 1 base at V and 4 bases at J; junction bases unmatched: 9. The CDR3 runs 18 residues. Germline V gene sequence: CDR1 SSHAT, CDR2 FNYEAQ (reference sequence). This CDR3 reads CASSLGGLAGGRYNEQFF. CDR3 coding DNA: TGTGCCAGCAGCTTAGGGGGCCTAGCGGGGGGCCGTTACAATGAGCAGTTCTTC.

This clone was detected only once. V and J are TRBV6-1 and TRBJ1-1; D is perhaps TRBD1 (5 bases). V lost 7 bases and J 7 bases, leaving 22 bases between the germline ends. The CDR3 length is 15 residues. Germline V gene lookup returns CDR1 MNHNS and CDR2 SASEGT. The CDR3 region is CASTFRQSIRLEAFF. The CDR3 DNA sequence: TGTGCCAGCACCTTTCGACAGAGCATTAGACTTGAAGCTTTCTTT.

V usage is TRBV9 and J usage is TRBJ1-4, with 7 bases lining up with TRBD1. The CDR3 runs to 18 residues. From germline, CDR1 is SGDLS and CDR2 YYNGEE. V gave up 4 bases and J gave up 0 bases; unmatched junction bases: 12. CDR3 DNA: TGTGCCAGCAGCTATCGGACAGGATCGGGGGCAACTAATGAAAAACTGTTTTTT. Its translation: CASSYRTGSGATNEKLFF. The variable domain in full, completed from reference TRBV9 and TRBJ1-4, reads DSGVTQTPKHLITATGQRVTLRCSPRSGDLSVYWYQQSLDQGLQFLIQYYNGEERAKGNILERFSAQQFPDLHSELNLSSLELGDSALYFCASSYRTGSGATNEKLFFGSGTQLSVL.

V gene TRBV7-2 combines with J gene TRBJ2-3, with D possibly being TRBD2 (5 bases). Germline V gene data show CDR1 as SGHTA and CDR2 as FQGNSA. V gave up 3 bases and J gave up 8 bases, with 9 bases separating them. The CDR3 spans 12 residues. The CDR3 region is CASSLRTGTQYF. CDR3 bases: TGTGCCAGCAGCTTGAGGACTGGTACGCAGTATTTT. The whole variable domain, filled in from reference TRBV7-2 and TRBJ2-3, reads GAGVSQSPSNKVTEKGKDVELRCDPISGHTALYWYRQSLGQGLEFLIYFQGNSAPDKSGLPSDRFSAERTGGSVSTLTIQRTQQEDSAVYLCASSLRTGTQYFGPGTRLTVL.

This clone was seen a single time. The DNA for the CDR3 is TGTGCCAGCAGTGAAGGGTGGAGGGCGGGGGAGCAGTACTTC. Residues: CASSEGWRAGEQYF. This chain uses TRBV6-1 with TRBJ2-7; TRBD2 might be the D (6 bases). Germline V gene sequence: CDR1 MNHNS, CDR2 SASEGT. V was clipped by 1 base and J by 7 bases, with 14 bases between them. This CDR3 region has 14 residues.

This clone has just a few counts. The rearrangement uses TRBV28 and TRBJ1-5, with 7 nucleotides matching TRBD1. J was trimmed by 7 bases and V by 8 bases; bases with no gene match: 8. Germline values: CDR1 MDHEN, CDR2 SYDVKM. The CDR3 has 13 residues. The CDR3 DNA reads as TGTGCCAGCCCGCGGACAGGCTTCCAGCCCCAGCATTTT. Protein: CASPRTGFQPQHF.

The V gene is TRBV7-9, the J gene TRBJ1-2; 7 nucleotides line up with TRBD1. The germline CDR1 and CDR2 sequences are SEHNR and FQNEAQ (reference sequence). The CDR3 sequence is 13 residues long. V dropped 3 bases and J dropped 6; count of bases not matched to a gene: 4. The CDR3 sequence is CASSFGTANGYTF. The CDR3 bases are TGTGCCAGCAGCTTCGGGACAGCGAATGGCTACACCTTC. The full variable domain, in which reference TRBV7-9 and TRBJ1-2 provide the parts outside the CDR3, is DTGVSQNPRHKITKRGQNVTFRCDPISEHNRLYWYRQTLGQGPEFLTYFQNEAQLEKSRLLSDRFSAERPKGSFSTLEIQRTEQGDSAMYLCASSFGTANGYTFGSGTRLTVV.

Only a few counts were recorded for this clone. The chain carries TRBV7-2 and TRBJ2-7; D might be TRBD1 (5 bases). The CDR3 sequence is 15 residues long. Germline-derived CDR1 and CDR2 are SGHTA and FQGNSA. V was pared by 5 bases and J by 0 bases, with 14 bases between. Written as DNA, the CDR3 is TGTGCCAGCAGCCTGGACAAATACAGCTCCTACGAGCAGTACTTC. Translating it yields CASSLDKYSSYEQYF.

The chain links TRBV19 to TRBJ2-1; a weak D match, TRBD2 (6 bases). The germline gives CDR1 LNHDA, CDR2 SQIVND (reference sequence). The CDR3 consists of 17 residues. Between the trimmed V and J ends, which lost 5 bases and 0 bases, there was a span of 17 bases. The CDR3 DNA reads TGTGCCAGTAGTGTCGAGGGAGGATTTAGCTCCTACAATGAGCAGTTCTTC. This encodes CASSVEGGFSSYNEQFF.

The table lists this clone with a count of one. This chain joins TRBV5-1 and TRBJ2-7; TRBD1 is a possible D gene (5 bases). CDR3 length equals 13 residues. Germline CDR1 SGHRS, CDR2 YFSETQ. V lost 4 bases to trimming and J lost 6 bases, with 14 bases between them. DNA of the CDR3: TGCGCCAGCAGCGACGCCACAGGACGCGAGCAGTACTTC. Translating it yields CASSDATGREQYF.

The chain has TRBV6-1 and TRBJ1-5, with D maybe TRBD1 (5 bases). Trimming removed 5 bases from V and 3 bases from J, with 14 bases in between. The germline V gene encodes CDR1 MNHNS and CDR2 SASEGT. The CDR3 is 15 residues long. CDR3 nucleotides: TGTGCCAGCAGTTTAGGGACTCCGATCAATCAGCCCCAGCATTTT. It encodes CASSLGTPINQPQHF.

V and J are TRBV30 and TRBJ2-7; tentative D call: TRBD2 (6 bases). The germline CDR1 and CDR2 sequences are GTSNPN and SVGIG (reference sequence). V dropped 7 bases and J dropped 2 bases, with 15 bases sitting between them. This CDR3 is 13 amino acids long. CDR3 region: CAYGAGNTYEQYF. The CDR3 DNA reads as TGTGCCTACGGAGCGGGCAACACCTACGAGCAGTACTTC.